The T cell receptor beta chain described here comes from a study of tumor and adjacent non-tumor tissue in lung cancer. Background on the study: Patients comprised eleven to twelve adenocarcinoma, 2 squamous cell carcinoma and 1 small cell lung cancer. Findings of the study overall: Normal lung showed higher cumulative top 100 clone frequency than tumor. Tumor tissue had significantly higher TCR diversity than normal lung.

A modified ARM-PCR protocol with three rounds of nested PCR amplified TCRbeta. TCRdb itself ran the multiplex PCR reads through MiXCR, one entry per CDR3 protein. The sample has roughly 200,000 distinct CDR3 sequences; over 55% are singletons. Germline loops: CDR1 SNHLY, CDR2 FYNNEI. The J segment lost 5 bases and the V segment lost 9 bases, leaving 7 bases of the junction unmatched. The CDR3 runs 13 residues. As for this clonotype: As yet, its antigen is unknown.

RNA was extracted from bulk tissue without any cell sorting. The source of this sequence is a man aged 55 to 70 with non-small cell lung cancer. This rearrangement joins TRBV2 to TRBJ2-3, with 8 bases identical to TRBD2. Material for sequencing was lung tumor tissue. The CDR3 reads CASKRGLVDTQYF. CDR3 sequence (DNA): TGTGCCAGTAAGCGGGGGCTCGTAGATACGCAGTATTTT.